This T cell receptor beta chain was observed in a study of response to subunit inactivated influenza vaccine. Losses at the gene ends were 6 bases for V and 5 bases for J; bases not matched to a gene: 11. This CDR3 has 16 amino acids. Study conclusions and caveats: The authors offered the suggestion that each seasonal influenza vaccination recruits few new T cells.

With respect to this clonotype: The antigen is unknown.

TCRdb independently ran MiXCR on the RT-PCR reads; one entry per CDR3 protein. The sample lists 600,000 to 850,000 distinct CDR3 sequences, 12% to 15% seen once, with about 7.6% in the top ten. The chain carries TRBV12-3 or TRBV12-4 and TRBJ2-3; 10 bases map to TRBD2. The sample here was PBMCs from blood, taken less than 15 days before vaccination. The receptor was isolated from a man in his fifties or sixties who received an inactivated influenza vaccine. CDR3 residues: CASSPLGVAGGDTQYF. CDR3 DNA sequence: TGTGCCAGCAGCCCACTCGGGGTAGCGGGAGGAGATACGCAGTATTTT.